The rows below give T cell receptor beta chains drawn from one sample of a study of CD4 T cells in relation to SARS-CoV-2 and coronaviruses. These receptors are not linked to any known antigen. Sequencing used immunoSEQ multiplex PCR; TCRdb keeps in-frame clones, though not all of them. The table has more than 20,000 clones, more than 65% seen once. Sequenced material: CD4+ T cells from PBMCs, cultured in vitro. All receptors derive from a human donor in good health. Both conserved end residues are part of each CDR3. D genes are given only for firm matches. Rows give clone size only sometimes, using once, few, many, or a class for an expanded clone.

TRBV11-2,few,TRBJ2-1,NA,TGTGCCAGCAGCTCAGGACCTGGGCCCTACAATGAGCAGTTCTTC,CASSSGPGPYNEQFF
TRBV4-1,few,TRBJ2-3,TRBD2,TGCGCCAGCAGCCCGAGACTAGCGGGAGAGACGCAGTATTTT,CASSPRLAGETQYF
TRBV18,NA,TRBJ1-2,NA,TGTGCCAGCTCACGTAATCGGGATGTTGAGGTTTATGGCTACACCTTC,CASSRNRDVEVYGYTF
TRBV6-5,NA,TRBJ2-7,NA,TGTGCCAGCAGTCCCTACGGGAGCCTGAGCGAGCAGTACTTC,CASSPYGSLSEQYF
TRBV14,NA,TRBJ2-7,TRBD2,TGTGCCAGCAGCCCCTTTAGCGGGGGGGAGCAGTACTTC,CASSPFSGGEQYF
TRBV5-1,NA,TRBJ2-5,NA,TGCGCCAGCAGCGCTGGGACGCTTCAAGAGACCCAGTACTTC,CASSAGTLQETQYF
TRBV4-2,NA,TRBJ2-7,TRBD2,TGTGCCAGCAGCCCGGGACTAGCGGGAGGCCCAACCTACGAGCAGTACTTC,CASSPGLAGGPTYEQYF
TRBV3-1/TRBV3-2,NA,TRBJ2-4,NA,TGTGCCAGCAGCCAGTTCGGCCCGGCCAAAAACATTCAGTACTTC,CASSQFGPAKNIQYF
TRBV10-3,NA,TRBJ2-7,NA,TGTGCCATCAGTGACAGGGCAAGTCCCCCTGTCGAGCAGTACTTC,CAISDRASPPVEQYF
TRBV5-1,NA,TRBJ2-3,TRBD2,TGCGCCAGCAGCTTGAACGGGAGGTCTAGCACAGATACGCAGTATTTT,CASSLNGRSSTDTQYF
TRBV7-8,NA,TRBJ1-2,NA,TGTGCCAGCAGCTTAGCTGACAACCCCTATGGCTACACCTTC,CASSLADNPYGYTF
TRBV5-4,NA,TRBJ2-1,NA,TGTGCCAGCAGCCAGGATTTAGAGAACAATGAGCAGTTCTTC,CASSQDLENNEQFF
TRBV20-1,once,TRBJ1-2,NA,TGCAGTGCTAGTCGTCCGTCAGGGGACGACTATGGCTACACCTTC,CSASRPSGDDYGYTF
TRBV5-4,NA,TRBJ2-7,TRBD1,TGTGCCAGCAGCCAGGGACAGGTGCGAGACGAGCAGTACTTC,CASSQGQVRDEQYF
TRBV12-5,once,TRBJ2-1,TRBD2,TGTGCTAGTTGGACTAGCGGGTTGAAGGAGCAGTTCTTC,CASWTSGLKEQFF
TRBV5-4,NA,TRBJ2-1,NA,TGTGCCAGCAGCCCTCCCCAGGGTTCCTACAATGAGCAGTTCTTC,CASSPPQGSYNEQFF
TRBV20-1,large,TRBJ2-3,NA,TGCAGTGCTAGGTCTTCAGATACGCAGTATTTT,CSARSSDTQYF
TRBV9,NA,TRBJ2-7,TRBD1,TGTGCCAGCAGCGCCGGGACAGGGGACGAGCAGTACTTC,CASSAGTGDEQYF
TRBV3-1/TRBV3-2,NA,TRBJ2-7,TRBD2,TGTGCCAGCAGCCAAGGATCTAGCGGGGGTACCTACGAGCAGTACTTC,CASSQGSSGGTYEQYF
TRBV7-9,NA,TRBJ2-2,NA,TGTGCCAGCAGCGCGGACACTGGTTGGACCGGGGAGCTGTTTTTT,CASSADTGWTGELFF
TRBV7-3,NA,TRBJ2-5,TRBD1,TGTGCCAGCAGCTTAAGCGGGGACAGGGTGGAGACCCAGTACTTC,CASSLSGDRVETQYF
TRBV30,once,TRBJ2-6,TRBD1,TGTGCCTGGAGTGTACTTGGGACAGGGGGCTCTGGGGCCAACGTCCTGACTTTC,CAWSVLGTGGSGANVLTF
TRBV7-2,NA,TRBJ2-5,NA,TGTGCCAGCAGCTTATTAAGTGGGGAGACCCAGTACTTC,CASSLLSGETQYF
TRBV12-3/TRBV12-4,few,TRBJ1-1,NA,TGTGCCAGCAGGGTAATGTCAAGCACTGAAGCTTTCTTT,CASRVMSSTEAFF
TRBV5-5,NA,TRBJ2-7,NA,TGTGCCAGCAGCCCGCGACGGGCGTTCTGGAACGAGCAGTACTTC,CASSPRRAFWNEQYF
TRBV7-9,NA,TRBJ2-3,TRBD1,TGTGCCAGCGGACAGGGGGCGAAAGATACGCAGTATTTT,CASGQGAKDTQYF
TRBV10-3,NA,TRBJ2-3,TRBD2,TGTGCCATCAGTGACCTAGCGGGAGGTTTGAGTCGGGCGCAGTATTTT,CAISDLAGGLSRAQYF
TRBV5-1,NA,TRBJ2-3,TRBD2,TGCGCCAGCAGCTTGGGACTAGCGGGAGGGTCAGATACGCAGTATTTT,CASSLGLAGGSDTQYF
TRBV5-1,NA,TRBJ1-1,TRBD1,TGCGCCAGCAGCCCCGGGACAGGGAACACTGAAGCTTTCTTT,CASSPGTGNTEAFF
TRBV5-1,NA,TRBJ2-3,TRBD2,TGCGCCAGCAGCTTACGACTAGCGGGAGGGACAGATACGCAGTATTTT,CASSLRLAGGTDTQYF
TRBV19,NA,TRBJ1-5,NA,TGTGCCACTTCGGGAGTCCTGGATCAGCCCCAGCATTTT,CATSGVLDQPQHF
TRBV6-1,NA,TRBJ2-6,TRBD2,TGTGCCAGCAGTGCGGCTGGGGGGGCTGGGGCCAACGTCCTGACTTTC,CASSAAGGAGANVLTF